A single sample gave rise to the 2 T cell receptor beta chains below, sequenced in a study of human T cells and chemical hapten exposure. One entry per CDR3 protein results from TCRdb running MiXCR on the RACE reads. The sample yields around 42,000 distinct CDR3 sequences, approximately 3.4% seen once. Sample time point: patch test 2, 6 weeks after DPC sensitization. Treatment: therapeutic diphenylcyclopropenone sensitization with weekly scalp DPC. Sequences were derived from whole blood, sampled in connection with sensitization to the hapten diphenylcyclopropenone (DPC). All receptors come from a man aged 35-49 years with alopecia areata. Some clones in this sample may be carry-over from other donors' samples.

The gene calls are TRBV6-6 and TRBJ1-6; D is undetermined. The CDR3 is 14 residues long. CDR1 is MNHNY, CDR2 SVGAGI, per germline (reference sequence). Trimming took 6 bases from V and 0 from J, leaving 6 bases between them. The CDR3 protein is CASSYNSYNSPLHF. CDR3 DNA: TGTGCCAGCAGCTATAACTCCTATAATTCACCCCTCCACTTT.

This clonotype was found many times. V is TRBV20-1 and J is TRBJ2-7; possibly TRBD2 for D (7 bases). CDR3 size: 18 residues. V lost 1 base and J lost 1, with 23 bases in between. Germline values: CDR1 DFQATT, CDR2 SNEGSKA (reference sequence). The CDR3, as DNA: TGCAGTGCTAGAGGTCTCGAAGGGGGAGGGCCGCGATCCTACGAGCAGTACTTC. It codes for CSARGLEGGGPRSYEQYF.